This TCR beta chain was obtained from a study of regulatory T cells in long-lasting Graves disease. As for time point: newly diagnosed GD, antithyroid drugs for less than 3 months. The authors made the TCR library using RNA they extracted from PBMCs. For TCR beta, libraries came from iRepertoire HTBI primers and Arm-PCR of CDR3 regions. TCRdb re-analysed the multiplex PCR reads in MiXCR, keeping a single row per CDR3 protein. The sample yields roughly 380,000 distinct CDR3 sequences, less than 20% seen once. This clonotype was recorded at least ten times. Antigen: not known. Study-level points and caveats: Persistent patients shared more public clonotypes (about 3,000) than newly diagnosed patients (roughly 960). Persistent Graves' patients showed a TCR diversity that was lower than that of newly diagnosed ones. Newly diagnosed disease favored TRBV20-1 and TRBJ2-1 over persistent disease.

This CDR3 is 12 amino acids long. Trimming left V 4 bases short and J 8 bases short, with 10 bases between. Germline V gives CDR1 SGHNT, CDR2 YENEEA. The clonotype comes from a female donor with Graves disease. This material consisted of peripheral blood mononuclear cells (PBMCs), taken at new diagnosis, from a patient treated with antithyroid drugs. The V and J genes are TRBV11-3 and TRBJ2-3, with D perhaps being TRBD1 or TRBD2 (7 bases each). In DNA form, the CDR3 reads TGTGCCAGCAGCTCCAGGGGGGGTACGCAGTATTTT. This sequence encodes CASSSRGGTQYF.